What follows are 9 T cell receptor beta chains derived from one specimen sequenced in a study of T cell responses to AZD1222 COVID-19 vaccine. Sequenced by immunoSEQ multiplex PCR; TCRdb stores in-frame clones only, minus some. This table has around 120,000 clones, roughly nine tenths appearing once. The sample here was peripheral blood, taken 28 days after the second AZD1222 dose. The receptors come from an adult who received the AZD1222 COVID-19 vaccine.

The chain employs TRBV10-3 and TRBJ1-3; D uncertain. The CDR3 has 13 residues. Per the germline V gene, CDR1 is ENHRY and CDR2 is SYGVKD. V was cut by 8 bases and J by 3 bases, with 11 bases left in between. The CDR3 sequence: CAIWTGLGNTIYF. In DNA form, the CDR3 reads TGTGCCATCTGGACGGGTCTTGGAAACACCATATATTTT.

The gene calls are TRBV5-1 and TRBJ2-6; D possibly uses TRBD1 or TRBD2 (5 bases each). Between the trimmed V and J ends, which lost 4 bases and 3 bases, there was a span of 23 bases. The CDR3 spans 19 residues. Looked up from germline, CDR1 is SGHRS and CDR2 is YFSETQ. The CDR3 region has the DNA TGCGCCAGCAGCATCATTCGGGACGCCCAAGGGTTTGGGGCCAACGTCCTGACTTTC. Its translation: CASSIIRDAQGFGANVLTF.

The chain has TRBV9 and TRBJ2-2; D is undetermined. The CDR3 spans 14 residues. The germline CDR1 and CDR2 sequences are SGDLS and YYNGEE. The V and J ends lost 0 bases and 0 bases respectively, with 3 bases between them. CDR3: CASSVGTNTGELFF. The CDR3 region has the DNA TGTGCCAGCAGCGTAGGGACGAACACCGGGGAGCTGTTTTTT.

V usage is TRBV30 and J usage is TRBJ2-3, with TRBD2 matching 7 bases. Germline CDR1 GTSNPN, CDR2 SVGIG (reference sequence). Germline trimming cut 0 bases from V and 4 bases from J; bases unmatched to any gene: 7. The length of the CDR3 is 15 residues. CDR3 bases: TGTGCCTGGAGTGTGTCGACTAGCTCTGCAGATACGCAGTATTTT. It specifies CAWSVSTSSADTQYF.

The chain has TRBV11-2 and TRBJ2-1; D possibly corresponds to TRBD2 (7 bases). The CDR3 runs 16 residues. V shed 5 bases and J shed 4 bases, with 18 bases lying between them. The germline gives CDR1 SGHAT, CDR2 FQNNGV. DNA for the CDR3: TGTGCCAGCAGCCCACTGGGGGCTAGCGGTTACAATGAGCAGTTCTTC. This codes for CASSPLGASGYNEQFF. Variable domain in full (rest from reference TRBV11-2 and TRBJ2-1): EAGVAQSPRYKIIEKRQSVAFWCNPISGHATLYWYQQILGQGPKLLIQFQNNGVVDDSQLPKDRFSAERLKGVDSTLKIQPAKLEDSAVYLCASSPLGASGYNEQFFGPGTRLTVL.

The chain has TRBV19 and TRBJ2-1, with D perhaps TRBD2 (6 bases). V lost 3 bases and J 1 base, leaving 10 bases between the germline ends. CDR1 and CDR2 (germline): LNHDA, SQIVND (reference sequence). This CDR3 comprises 15 residues. The CDR3, as DNA: TGTGCCAGTAGTATCGGGGGAAGGTCCTACAATGAGCAGTTCTTC. Translating gives CASSIGGRSYNEQFF.

The chain uses TRBV2 and TRBJ2-1; D is perhaps TRBD1 or TRBD2 (5 bases each). V was cut by 0 bases and J by 7 bases, with 16 bases left in between. CDR1 and CDR2 (germline): SNHLY, FYNNEI. The CDR3 totals 16 residues. CDR3 nucleotides: TGTGCCAGCAGTGAAGCCTCTAACGGGGCGGTTAATGAGCAGTTCTTC. This translates into CASSEASNGAVNEQFF.

The gene calls are TRBV28 and TRBJ2-4; the D is unclear. Between the trimmed V and J ends, which lost 5 bases and 7 bases, there was a span of 6 bases. The CDR3 loop spans 11 amino acids. Germline V gene sequence: CDR1 MDHEN, CDR2 SYDVKM. The DNA of the CDR3 is TGTGCCAGCAGTCTCGGTAACATTCAGTACTTC. Its translation: CASSLGNIQYF. The full variable domain, its missing parts supplied by reference TRBV28 and TRBJ2-4, is DVKVTQSSRYLVKRTGEKVFLECVQDMDHENMFWYRQDPGLGLRLIYFSYDVKMKEKGDIPEGYSVSREKKERFSLILESASTNQTSMYLCASSLGNIQYFGAGTRLSVL.

V and J are TRBV9 and TRBJ1-2; D is unresolved. Trimming took off 3 bases at V and 0 bases at J, with 6 bases between the two ends. CDR1 is SGDLS and CDR2 is YYNGEE in the germline V gene. The CDR3 runs to 13 residues. This CDR3 reads CASSGTSNYGYTF. Here the CDR3 DNA reads TGTGCCAGCAGCGGGACCTCTAACTATGGCTACACCTTC.